The 13 T cell receptor beta chains below come from one sample, sequenced in a study of blood T cells in healthy people across ages. For the second PCR, which ran for 7 to 11 cycles, a sample-barcoded 5' primer and a J-beta primer mix were used. TCRdb reprocessed the 5' RACE reads with MiXCR, giving one entry per CDR3 protein. In the table there are 1,300,000 or so distinct CDR3 sequences, 59% of which are singletons. The specimen was blood. These receptors all stem from a man aged 18 to 30 in good health.

This chain connects TRBV25-1 to TRBJ1-2; 7 bases map to TRBD1. Germline assignment: CDR1 MGHDK and CDR2 SYGVNS. The CDR3 spans 16 residues. The V segment lost 1 base and the J segment 0 bases; nucleotides outside the gene matches: 5. The CDR3 sequence is CASSEFTGAPNYGYTF. In nucleotides, the CDR3 is TGTGCCAGCAGTGAATTTACAGGGGCCCCTAACTATGGCTACACCTTC.

The J gene is TRBJ1-1, the V gene TRBV29-1, with a weak D call TRBD1 (5 bases). Trimming shortened V by 2 bases and J by 3 bases, and 10 bases separated the two germline ends. The germline V gene has CDR1 SQVTM and CDR2 ANQGSEA. This CDR3 comprises 13 residues. DNA for the CDR3: TGCAGCGTTGAATCAGCCAGGGACACTGAAGCTTTCTTT. Residues: CSVESARDTEAFF.

The V gene is TRBV12-3 or TRBV12-4, the J gene TRBJ1-2; unclear D gene. The CDR3 sequence is 12 residues long. The V end was cut by 5 bases, the J end by 7 bases, with 11 bases between. CDR3 DNA: TGTGCCAGCAGTCCACTGGGTAGTGGCTACACCTTC. Translation: CASSPLGSGYTF.

This chain connects TRBV7-9 to TRBJ2-3; D is possibly TRBD1 (6 bases). This CDR3 region has 14 residues. Germline V lookup: CDR1 SEHNR, CDR2 FQNEAQ (reference sequence). The CDR3 coding sequence is TGTGCGATCGATGGGGGCTCAAGCACAGATACGCAGTATTTT. Translation gives CAIDGGSSTDTQYF.

A single count supports this clonotype. This sequence joins TRBV6-2 or TRBV6-3 and TRBJ2-7; tentatively, D is TRBD1 or TRBD2 (6 bases each). CDR3 size: 14 residues. CDR1 and CDR2 from the germline V gene are MNHEY and SVGEGT. The ends were cut back, 8 bases at V and 7 bases at J, with 21 bases in the middle. CDR3 amino acids: CASLLGGRGNEQYF. CDR3 bases: TGTGCCAGCCTCCTGGGGGGCCGGGGAAATGAGCAGTACTTC.

Of note for this clonotype: This clone may be a read error of a much larger clone one base away. The J gene is TRBJ2-1, the V gene TRBV7-2; 7 positions agree with TRBD1. The J call may be faulty, since TRBJ2-7 better matches the DNA end. Germline V gene lookup returns CDR1 SGHTA and CDR2 FQGNSA. There are 13 residues in the CDR3. DNA for the CDR3: TGTGCCAGCAGCACCGGGACAGAGGACGAGCAGTACTTC. Protein: CASSTGTEDEQYF.

This clonotype has more than one count but fewer than ten. The chain employs TRBV25-1 and TRBJ1-2, with D possibly being TRBD1 (6 bases). The V and J ends lost 6 bases and 4 bases respectively, with 30 bases between them. Germline assignment: CDR1 MGHDK and CDR2 SYGVNS. This CDR3 is built from 19 residues. The CDR3 nucleotides are TGTGCCAGCAGAGGGATGCACAGGGACCAGCCAGAGGGTGTCTATGGCTACACCTTC. It codes for CASRGMHRDQPEGVYGYTF.

The chain has TRBV7-6 and TRBJ2-7, with D possibly matching TRBD2 (5 bases). Per the germline V gene, CDR1 is SGHVS and CDR2 is FNYEAQ. V lost 3 bases to trimming and J lost 0 bases, with 15 bases between them. This CDR3 is built from 16 residues. The CDR3 DNA reads TGTGCCAGCAGCTTCCTGGACGGGGAAAGCTCCTACGAGCAGTACTTC. Translation: CASSFLDGESSYEQYF. The full variable domain, its missing parts supplied by reference TRBV7-6 and TRBJ2-7, is GAGVSQSPRYKVTKRGQDVALRCDPISGHVSLYWYRQALGQGPEFLTYFNYEAQQDKSGLPNDRFSAERPEGSISTLTIQRTEQRDSAMYRCASSFLDGESSYEQYFGPGTRLTVT.

This sequence joins TRBV12-3 or TRBV12-4 and TRBJ2-7; D is uncertain. This CDR3 comprises 15 residues. Trimming stripped 8 bases from V and 3 bases from J, with 20 bases between. CDR3 protein: CASRASNTHYYEQYF. The DNA of the CDR3 is TGTGCCAGCCGGGCCAGCAACACACATTACTACGAGCAGTACTTC.

V gene TRBV4-3 combines with J gene TRBJ2-7, with D hard to call. Looked up from germline, CDR1 is LGHNA and CDR2 is YSLEER. Trimming cost V 0 bases and J 4 bases, with 7 bases left between them. CDR3 size: 13 residues. The CDR3 region is CASSQDLIYEQYF. CDR3 bases: TGCGCCAGCAGCCAAGATCTTATTTACGAGCAGTACTTC.

This chain links TRBV7-9 with TRBJ1-2; 7 nucleotides align to TRBD1. The CDR3 loop spans 13 amino acids. Germline V gene lookup returns CDR1 SEHNR and CDR2 FQNEAQ (reference sequence). The V and J ends lost 5 bases and 8 bases, in that order; junction bases with no gene match: 8. The DNA for the CDR3 is TGTGCCAGCAGCACGGAGGGGGCGCGGGGCTACACCTTC. This translates into CASSTEGARGYTF.

The chain is built from TRBV28 and TRBJ1-4; D is undetermined. Germline-derived CDR1 and CDR2 are MDHEN and SYDVKM. Trimming shortened V by 7 bases and J by 5 bases, and 11 bases separated the two germline ends. This CDR3 is 13 amino acids long. The CDR3 bases are TGTGCCAGCAATGTTGTCGGGAATGAAAAACTGTTTTTT. This encodes CASNVVGNEKLFF.

The rearrangement links TRBV10-3 to TRBJ1-2; 7 bases line up with TRBD1. Germline V gene lookup returns CDR1 ENHRY and CDR2 SYGVKD. V was pared by 0 bases and J by 5 bases, with 9 bases of the junction left unmatched. This CDR3 contains 16 residues. The CDR3 region is CAISESGTAMLYGYTF. DNA of the CDR3: TGTGCCATCAGTGAGTCCGGGACAGCAATGCTTTATGGCTACACCTTC.